These 20 T cell receptor beta chains were sequenced from one sample in a study of T-cell memory formation after mild COVID-19. TCRdb independently ran MiXCR on the 5' RACE reads; one entry per CDR3 protein. This sample has a few hundred thousand distinct CDR3 sequences, with approximately 16% found just once. The sample taken for sequencing was PBMCs or a T cell subset sorted from them (not recorded which). The receptors were gathered from a man younger than 30 who had mild COVID-19 (a few samples of this study predate the infection). Cell type and time point are not known.

This clonotype came up a few times. The V call is TRBV11-2, the J call TRBJ2-1, with TRBD1 identical over 8 bases. With 5 bases clipped from V and 7 bases from J, the junction kept 10 bases outside the gene matches. The CDR3 has 15 amino acids. Germline CDR1 reads SGHAT; CDR2 reads FQNNGV. CDR3 residues: CASSESRGRKNEQFF. The CDR3 region has the DNA TGTGCCAGCAGCGAGAGCAGGGGGCGCAAGAATGAGCAGTTCTTC.

The CDR3 DNA is TGTGCCAGCAGTCCGACTAGCGATACGCAGTATTTT. Residues: CASSPTSDTQYF. The gene calls are TRBV6-2 or TRBV6-3 and TRBJ2-3, with 7 bases fitting TRBD2. V lost 5 bases and J lost 6; bases outside the gene matches: 2. The CDR3 spans 12 residues. CDR1 and CDR2 (germline): MNHEY, SVGEGT.

CDR3 nucleotides: TGTGCCAGCAGCTTAGAGTTCTGGGGGACCCAGTACTTC. Its translation is CASSLEFWGTQYF. This rearrangement joins TRBV7-3 to TRBJ2-5; D gene unclear. V was cut by 2 bases and J by 7 bases, with 11 bases left in between. The CDR3 spans 13 residues. CDR1 is SGHTA and CDR2 is FQGTGA in the germline V gene.

This chain joins TRBV7-3 and TRBJ1-6; tentatively, D is TRBD1 (5 bases). In germline, CDR1 is SGHTA, CDR2 FQGTGA. V was pared by 5 bases and J by 10 bases, with 12 bases between. This CDR3 has 13 residues. The CDR3 DNA reads TGTGCCAGCAGCGCTAATAGACAGTCACCCCTCCACTTT. This gives the protein CASSANRQSPLHF. Looking up the rest from reference TRBV7-3 and TRBJ1-6 gives the full variable domain: GAGVSQTPSNKVTEKGKYVELRCDPISGHTALYWYRQSLGQGPEFLIYFQGTGAADDSGLPNDRFFAVRPEGSVSTLKIQRTERGDSAVYLCASSANRQSPLHFGNGTRLTVT.

The CDR3 DNA sequence: TGTGCCATCAAGCTTAGCGGGGGCCATTACGAGCAGTACTTC. Translating it yields CAIKLSGGHYEQYF. The V gene is TRBV10-3, the J gene TRBJ2-7, with 9 positions matching TRBD2. The CDR3 spans 14 residues. Germline lookup yields CDR1 ENHRY and CDR2 SYGVKD. The V segment lost 7 bases and the J segment 4 bases; nucleotides outside the gene matches: 8.

The gene calls are TRBV7-2 and TRBJ2-7, with unresolved D. Trimming shortened V by 5 bases and J by 3 bases, and 14 bases separated the two germline ends. CDR3 size: 14 residues. Per germline, CDR1 SGHTA and CDR2 FQGNSA. Here the CDR3 DNA reads TGTGCCAGCAGCCCCCGGCGGAGTCTCTACGAGCAGTACTTC. Translated: CASSPRRSLYEQYF.

Only a few counts were recorded for this clonotype. This chain links TRBV7-2 with TRBJ1-1, with D possibly TRBD1 on 6 matching bases. The CDR3 extends over 14 amino acids. V lost 5 bases to trimming and J lost 4 bases, with 14 bases between them. Germline assignment: CDR1 SGHTA and CDR2 FQGNSA. For the CDR3, the DNA is TGTGCCAGCAGCCCTTACCCAGGGGCCACTGAAGCTTTCTTT. As protein: CASSPYPGATEAFF.

V gene TRBV11-2 combines with J gene TRBJ2-5; D may be TRBD1 or TRBD2 (5 bases each). The CDR3 is 15 residues long. V lost 5 bases, J lost 5 bases, and 18 bases lay in between. CDR1 is SGHAT and CDR2 is FQNNGV in the germline V gene. Here the CDR3 DNA reads TGTGCCAGCAGCCCGGGACCACCCTGGGAGGAGACCCAGTACTTC. Translated: CASSPGPPWEETQYF.

This clonotype came up a few times. The rearrangement uses TRBV20-1 and TRBJ2-6; D not resolved. Between the trimmed V and J ends, which lost 1 base and 2 bases, there was a span of 9 bases. The CDR3 consists of 15 residues. CDR1 is DFQATT, CDR2 SNEGSKA, per germline (reference sequence). Here the CDR3 DNA reads TGCAGTGCTAGAGGTCAGACTGCTGGGGCCAACGTCCTGACTTTC. Protein: CSARGQTAGANVLTF.

The chain couples TRBV6-2 or TRBV6-3 to TRBJ2-7; 8 positions match TRBD1. Germline loops: CDR1 MNHEY, CDR2 SVGEGT. V shed 5 bases and J 3 bases; nucleotides not matched to a gene: 3. This CDR3 contains 13 residues. The CDR3 here is CASSTGGLYEQYF. The CDR3 DNA reads as TGTGCCAGCAGTACAGGGGGTCTCTACGAGCAGTACTTC.

This clonotype was seen a few times. The gene calls are TRBV9 and TRBJ2-1; 9 bases are a match to TRBD1. The germline V gene encodes CDR1 SGDLS and CDR2 YYNGEE. The V gene end was trimmed by 3 bases and the J gene end by 6 bases; junction bases not matched to a gene: 4. The CDR3 extends over 14 amino acids. This CDR3 is CASSAHRGLNEQFF. The CDR3 DNA is TGTGCCAGCAGCGCGCACAGGGGGCTCAATGAGCAGTTCTTC.

This clonotype was observed a few times. The CDR3 here is CASSQVSRGQRGANVLTF. Here the CDR3 DNA reads TGTGCCAGCAGCCAAGTATCTAGGGGGCAGAGAGGGGCCAACGTCCTGACTTTC. The gene calls are TRBV4-2 and TRBJ2-6, with 7 positions matching TRBD1. The CDR3 has 18 residues. CDR1 and CDR2 (germline): LGHNA, YNFKEQ. J gave up 4 bases and V 1 base, and 10 bases lay outside the gene matches.

The chain employs TRBV20-1 and TRBJ1-5; possibly TRBD1 for D (6 bases). The V end lost 5 bases, the J end lost 7 bases, and 15 bases lay between the germline ends. The CDR3 runs 13 residues. The V gene's germline CDR1 is DFQATT and CDR2 SNEGSKA (reference sequence). As DNA, the CDR3 is TGCAGTGCTGACACAGGGTTTCGCCAGCCCCAGCATTTT. This encodes CSADTGFRQPQHF.

The table lists this clonotype with a few counts. This sequence joins TRBV5-1 and TRBJ2-5, with 14 positions matching TRBD2. V lost 4 bases, J lost 3 bases, and 5 bases stayed unmatched. Germline loops: CDR1 SGHRS, CDR2 YFSETQ. This CDR3 region has 16 residues. In DNA form, the CDR3 reads TGCGCCAGCAGCCACGGACTAGCGGGGGGCGAAGAGACCCAGTACTTC. As protein: CASSHGLAGGEETQYF.

The V and J genes are TRBV19 and TRBJ1-6; D not certain. The CDR3 spans 13 residues. CDR1 is LNHDA and CDR2 is SQIVND in the germline V gene (reference sequence). V was shortened by 5 bases and J by 7 bases, with 9 bases between the two germline ends. The CDR3 region has the DNA TGTGCCAGTAGTTCCAGAATCAATTCACCCCTCCACTTT. Protein: CASSSRINSPLHF. Drawing the rest from reference TRBV19 and TRBJ1-6, the complete variable domain is DGGITQSPKYLFRKEGQNVTLSCEQNLNHDAMYWYRQDPGQGLRLIYYSQIVNDFQKGDIAEGYSVSREKKESFPLTVTSAQKNPTAFYLCASSSRINSPLHFGNGTRLTVT.

This rearrangement joins TRBV4-1 to TRBJ2-6; possibly TRBD1 or TRBD2 for D (6 bases each). This CDR3 has 17 residues. Germline CDR1 is MGHRA and CDR2 is YSYEKL. The V gene lost 0 bases and the J gene lost 4 bases, with 13 bases spanning the gap. CDR3: CASSQERRGAGANVLTF. In nucleotides, the CDR3 is TGCGCCAGCAGCCAAGAGCGGAGGGGGGCAGGGGCCAACGTCCTGACTTTC.

The chain combines TRBV7-9 with TRBJ2-7; 12 nucleotides agree with TRBD2. This CDR3 is 18 amino acids long. The trim removed 5 bases at V and 3 bases at J, leaving 14 bases unmatched. CDR1 SEHNR and CDR2 FQNEAQ come from the germline V gene (reference sequence). In DNA form, the CDR3 reads TGTGCCAGCAGCCCGGCTCCGGGACTAGCGGGTTCTGGCTACGAGCAGTACGTC. Encoded protein: CASSPAPGLAGSGYEQYV.

A single count supports this clonotype. The V and J genes are TRBV2 and TRBJ1-4; D uncertain. CDR1 is SNHLY and CDR2 is FYNNEI in the germline V gene. The ends were cut back, 5 bases at V and 7 bases at J, with 14 bases in the middle. The CDR3 is 14 residues long. The CDR3 region is CASSRRQLGEKLFF. The CDR3 DNA reads as TGTGCCAGCAGTAGGCGGCAGCTGGGTGAAAAACTGTTTTTT.

This clonotype was counted between two and nine times. The chain is built from TRBV10-3 and TRBJ2-5, with D tentatively TRBD2 (6 bases). V lost 0 bases and J 5 bases, leaving 10 bases between the germline ends. The CDR3 is made up of 14 amino acids. Germline CDR1 reads ENHRY; CDR2 reads SYGVKD. The CDR3 DNA is TGTGCCATCAGTGAGTCCCGGGCGGGGGAGACCCAGTACTTC. Its protein is CAISESRAGETQYF.

This CDR3 is CSALDRNYGYTF. DNA for the CDR3: TGCAGCGCCCTGGACAGGAACTATGGCTACACCTTC. This chain joins TRBV29-1 and TRBJ1-2, with 7 bases fitting TRBD1. V dropped 7 bases and J dropped 2; count of bases not matched to a gene: 4. In germline, CDR1 is SQVTM, CDR2 ANQGSEA. The CDR3 extends over 12 amino acids. Full variable domain (remainder filled in from reference TRBV29-1 and TRBJ1-2): SAVISQKPSRDICQRGTSLTIQCQVDSQVTMMFWYRQQPGQSLTLIATANQGSEATYESGFVIDKFPISRPNLTFSTLTVSNMSPEDSSIYLCSALDRNYGYTFGSGTRLTVV.